Presented here are 17 T cell receptor beta chains from one specimen sequenced in a study of cytomegalovirus exposure and HLA in healthy donors. Researchers ran the PCR with 60 Vbeta and 13 Jbeta primers. Only in-frame clones appear in the TCRdb table, and some are missing; sequencing was by immunoSEQ multiplex PCR. In the table there are 150,000 to 200,000 clones, around four fifths of which are singletons. Sequenced: PBMCs. The receptors derive from a woman between 35 and 50 years old in good health and CMV-seronegative.

This rearrangement joins TRBV5-1 to TRBJ2-1; 11 bases are a match to TRBD2. The germline gives CDR1 SGHRS, CDR2 YFSETQ. The CDR3 sequence is 17 residues long. Trimming at V came to 0 bases and at J to 4 bases, leaving 6 bases not matched to a gene. CDR3 protein: CASSLVSGTSGYNEQFF. In nucleotides, the CDR3 is TGCGCCAGCAGCTTGGTCTCCGGGACTAGCGGTTACAATGAGCAGTTCTTC.

The chain carries TRBV7-2 and TRBJ1-4; weak D call: TRBD1 (5 bases). CDR3 size: 15 residues. The V gene's germline CDR1 is SGHTA and CDR2 FQGNSA. The V end lost 5 bases, the J end lost 1 base, and 11 bases lay between the germline ends. CDR3 nucleotides: TGTGCCAGCAGCCGGCAGGGTGGAACTAATGAAAAACTGTTTTTT. This codes for CASSRQGGTNEKLFF.

The rearrangement uses TRBV6-1 and TRBJ2-1; possible D gene TRBD2, 6 bases. Germline lookup yields CDR1 MNHNS and CDR2 SASEGT. V dropped 3 bases and J dropped 8 bases, with 17 bases sitting between them. CDR3 length equals 15 residues. CDR3: CASSDWREPRHEQFF. The CDR3 DNA sequence: TGTGCCAGCAGTGATTGGCGGGAACCCCGCCATGAGCAGTTCTTC.

The chain recombines TRBV19 with TRBJ2-5, with 13 bases matching TRBD2. The CDR3 has 17 residues. Germline V lookup: CDR1 LNHDA, CDR2 SQIVND (reference sequence). The ends lost 2 bases at V and 4 bases at J; junction bases unmatched: 7. DNA of the CDR3: TGTGCCAGTAGTATACGGACTAGCGGGAGACTTCCAGAGACCCAGTACTTC. Translating it yields CASSIRTSGRLPETQYF.

J is TRBJ1-2 and V is TRBV29-1; D unresolved. Germline CDR1 is SQVTM and CDR2 is ANQGSEA. The length of the CDR3 is 14 residues. The ends were cut back, 0 bases at V and 4 bases at J, with 12 bases in the middle. This chain's CDR3 is CSVEDLQQSYGYTF. Here the CDR3 DNA reads TGCAGCGTTGAAGATCTTCAACAGAGCTATGGCTACACCTTC.

This clone turned up a few times. The V and J genes are TRBV6-5 and TRBJ2-2; D is uncertain. V gave up 7 bases and J gave up 3 bases, with 12 bases separating them. Germline V gene lookup returns CDR1 MNHEY and CDR2 SVGAGI. CDR3 length equals 14 residues. The CDR3 region has the DNA TGTGCCAGCAAGAGAGCTTTTGACACCGGGGAGCTGTTTTTT. As protein: CASKRAFDTGELFF.

The CDR3 DNA sequence: TGTGCCAGTAGTCCAACAGGACAGGGCCTTAACTATGGCTACACCTTC. Translating it yields CASSPTGQGLNYGYTF. The chain recombines TRBV19 with TRBJ1-2, with 8 bases that match TRBD1. V trimming: 5 bases; J trimming: 1 base; junction bases outside the gene matches: 9. Germline-derived CDR1 and CDR2 are LNHDA and SQIVND (reference sequence). This CDR3 comprises 16 residues.

A few counts support this clone. The V call is TRBV13, the J call TRBJ2-1; 11 bases map to TRBD2. This CDR3 has 16 residues. Per the germline V gene, CDR1 is PRHDT and CDR2 is FYEKMQ (reference sequence). V lost 5 bases, J lost 3 bases, and 6 bases stayed unmatched. The CDR3 protein is CASSTTGTSGYNEQFF. The CDR3 DNA reads as TGTGCCAGCAGCACGACCGGGACTAGCGGCTACAATGAGCAGTTCTTC.

The genes are TRBV5-4 and TRBJ2-7; unclear D gene. The germline V gene encodes CDR1 SGHNT and CDR2 YYREEE (reference sequence). V lost 0 bases, J lost 5 bases, and 15 bases lay in between. The CDR3 covers 15 residues. CDR3 protein: CASSLVPGSGDEQYF. The CDR3 DNA sequence: TGTGCCAGCAGCTTGGTCCCTGGCTCTGGAGACGAGCAGTACTTC.

The chain recombines TRBV5-1 with TRBJ2-3, with D possibly being TRBD1 (6 bases). The CDR3 is 15 amino acids. V lost 0 bases and J lost 0, with 8 bases in between. Germline CDR1 is SGHRS and CDR2 is YFSETQ. The CDR3 nucleotides are TGCGCCAGCAGCTTGGAAGGGACAAGCACAGATACGCAGTATTTT. This sequence encodes CASSLEGTSTDTQYF.

This chain links TRBV20-1 with TRBJ2-3, with no clear D. The CDR3 runs to 11 residues. V shed 2 bases and J shed 6 bases, with 6 bases lying between them. The germline V gene encodes CDR1 DFQATT and CDR2 SNEGSKA (reference sequence). CDR3 protein: CSARSRDTQYF. Written as DNA, the CDR3 is TGCAGTGCTAGATCTAGGGATACGCAGTATTTT.

The V call is TRBV5-1, the J call TRBJ2-3; D perhaps matches TRBD1 (5 bases). The V and J ends lost 0 bases and 2 bases respectively, with 10 bases between them. Per the germline V gene, CDR1 is SGHRS and CDR2 is YFSETQ. CDR3 length: 15 residues. CDR3 protein: CASSLGGRVTDTQYF. The CDR3 nucleotides are TGCGCCAGCAGCTTGGGGGGCAGGGTCACAGATACGCAGTATTTT.

Concerning this clone itself: The sample contains more than one DNA sequence encoding this CDR3. This CDR3 is CASSGILEGAGNTIYF. The CDR3 DNA follows: TGTGCCAGCAGCGGTATCCTGGAAGGGGCTGGAAACACCATATATTTT. The chain couples TRBV9 to TRBJ1-3; D may be TRBD1 (5 bases). CDR3 size: 16 residues. V lost 3 bases and J lost 2, with 15 bases in between. Germline CDR1 and CDR2: SGDLS and YYNGEE.

This sequence joins TRBV7-2 and TRBJ2-3; D is undetermined. The CDR3 is 12 residues long. CDR1 and CDR2 (germline): SGHTA, FQGNSA. V was shortened by 5 bases and J by 2 bases, with 5 bases between the two germline ends. The CDR3 is CASSIHTDTQYF. The CDR3 DNA follows: TGTGCCAGCAGCATTCACACAGATACGCAGTATTTT. The full variable domain, in which reference TRBV7-2 and TRBJ2-3 provide the parts outside the CDR3, is GAGVSQSPSNKVTEKGKDVELRCDPISGHTALYWYRQSLGQGLEFLIYFQGNSAPDKSGLPSDRFSAERTGGSVSTLTIQRTQQEDSAVYLCASSIHTDTQYFGPGTRLTVL.

This clone showed up just a few times. The chain links TRBV19 to TRBJ2-2; a possible D gene is TRBD2 (6 bases). Germline V gene lookup returns CDR1 LNHDA and CDR2 SQIVND (reference sequence). The CDR3 covers 14 residues. V lost 4 bases and J lost 6, with 12 bases in between. The CDR3, as DNA: TGTGCCAGTAGTACGACTAGTTTAGCCGGGGAGCTGTTTTTT. As protein: CASSTTSLAGELFF.

The chain recombines TRBV27 with TRBJ2-1; 11 nucleotides agree with TRBD2. Germline V gives CDR1 MNHEY, CDR2 SMNVEV (reference sequence). This CDR3 comprises 16 residues. After removal of 5 bases from V and 7 bases from J, the junction contained 10 bases not matched to a gene. The CDR3 sequence: CASSPISGRVSNEQFF. The CDR3 DNA reads TGTGCCAGCAGTCCTATTAGCGGGAGGGTTTCAAATGAGCAGTTCTTC.

This chain uses TRBV2 with TRBJ2-7; 14 nucleotides align to TRBD2. This CDR3 is built from 17 residues. V gave up 6 bases and J gave up 2 bases; unmatched junction bases: 9. The V gene's germline CDR1 is SNHLY and CDR2 FYNNEI. CDR3 amino acids: CASSGTSGSRLPYEQYV. The CDR3 bases are TGTGCCAGCAGCGGGACTAGCGGGAGTCGCCTACCCTACGAGCAGTACGTC.